This passage covers 4 T cell receptor beta chains from one sample sequenced in a study of blood T cell repertoires in COVID-19. Generated by immunoSEQ multiplex PCR, the TCRdb table keeps only in-frame clones and is missing some. The top ten hold approximately 2% of the sample, which has roughly 300,000 clones, approximately 89% seen once. Sequenced input: peripheral blood. The origin of the receptors is a woman in her 30s with COVID-19, enrolled during active disease.

This rearrangement joins TRBV6-5 to TRBJ1-2; possibly TRBD1 for D (5 bases). Germline V lookup: CDR1 MNHEY, CDR2 SVGAGI. The CDR3 runs to 14 residues. V was pared by 2 bases and J by 6 bases, with 13 bases between. CDR3 residues: CASSYRAGQDGYTF. The CDR3 DNA is TGTGCCAGCAGTTACCGCGCAGGGCAGGATGGCTACACCTTC.

This rearrangement joins TRBV11-3 to TRBJ1-2; possible D gene TRBD1, 5 bases. CDR3 length: 15 amino acids. V was clipped by 1 base and J by 2 bases, with 11 bases between them. Per the germline V gene, CDR1 is SGHNT and CDR2 is YENEEA. The CDR3 nucleotides read TGTGCCAGCAGCTTAGGCGGCAGGGCGAACTATGGCTACACCTTC. Amino acids: CASSLGGRANYGYTF. Filled out from reference TRBV11-3 and TRBJ1-2, the complete variable domain reads EAGVVQSPRYKIIEKKQPVAFWCNPISGHNTLYWYLQNLGQGPELLIRYENEEAVDDSQLPKDRFSAERLKGVDSTLKIQPAELGDSAVYLCASSLGGRANYGYTFGSGTRLTVV.

The V call is TRBV7-2, the J call TRBJ1-1; the D gene is possibly TRBD1 (6 bases). Germline CDR1 is SGHTA and CDR2 is FQGNSA. V was shortened by 1 base and J by 4 bases, with 16 bases between the two germline ends. CDR3 length: 16 residues. CDR3 DNA sequence: TGTGCCAGCAGCTTAGAGGGGGTGGGGGCAGTCACTGAAGCTTTCTTT. Translation gives CASSLEGVGAVTEAFF. Based on the CDR3 plus reference TRBV7-2 and TRBJ1-1, the full variable domain is GAGVSQSPSNKVTEKGKDVELRCDPISGHTALYWYRQSLGQGLEFLIYFQGNSAPDKSGLPSDRFSAERTGGSVSTLTIQRTQQEDSAVYLCASSLEGVGAVTEAFFGQGTRLTVV.

The chain carries TRBV19 and TRBJ1-1, with a possible D match to TRBD1 (5 bases). The germline CDR1 and CDR2 sequences are LNHDA and SQIVND (reference sequence). Trimming shortened V by 7 bases and J by 0 bases, and 18 bases separated the two germline ends. The CDR3 has 16 amino acids. CDR3 bases: TGTGCCAGTACATCACATCGGAGGGGTTTGAACACTGAAGCTTTCTTT. Its protein product is CASTSHRRGLNTEAFF.